This T cell receptor beta chain came from a study of blood T cells in healthy people across ages. Study findings and constraints: As age increased, TCR beta diversity per million T cells fell in a roughly linear fashion.

The V gene lost 0 bases and the J gene lost 0 bases, with 5 bases spanning the gap. The CDR3 is 15 residues long. Germline assignment: CDR1 LGHNA and CDR2 YSLEER. This clonotype was picked up a small number of times. The antigen is not known. Combining a sample-barcoded 5' primer with a J-beta primer mix, a second PCR ran for about 7 to 11 cycles. TCRdb processed the 5' RACE reads anew with MiXCR; each CDR3 protein has one entry. The sample consists of 500,000 to 650,000 distinct CDR3 sequences, 27% of them appearing once. This sample was also put to use in a study of T cells of mothers and their children. That investigation notes: The study recruited a few healthy Caucasian mothers and their six children as donors.

The sequence was collected from a boy aged 2-15 years in good health. The V call is TRBV4-3, the J call TRBJ1-4; D is unclear. Specimen: blood. The CDR3 DNA sequence: TGCGCCAGCAGCCAAGACGGCGCAACTAATGAAAAACTGTTTTTT. Translated: CASSQDGATNEKLFF.